This TCR beta chain was identified in a study of CD8+CD57+ T cells in acquired aplastic anemia. In the study overall: Mean yield of DNA from sorted CD4+ and CD8+ cells was 3 to 3.5 ug. CD4+ cell libraries from healthy donors averaged approximately 9.9 million reads.

The CDR3 contains 15 residues. The germline CDR1 and CDR2 sequences are SQVTM and ANQGSEA. Study-level results: Patients and controls were not found to differ significantly in CD8+ Simpson's diversity. Fewer than 30 shared CD8+ CDR3s appeared highly expressed within patients' immunodominant clones.

Genomic DNA provided the template from which TCR beta VDJ and CDR3 profiles were obtained. TCRdb itself ran the reads through MiXCR, one entry per CDR3 protein. The table has approximately 130,000 distinct CDR3 sequences, roughly two fifths seen once. Worth noting for this clonotype: Its antigen remains unidentified. A junction boundary mismatches the germline segment, possibly from a read error.

The gene calls are TRBV29-1 and TRBJ2-1, with D perhaps assigned TRBD1 or TRBD2 (5 bases each). The TCR sequence derives from a human donor in good health, serving as a control. The source material was sorted CD4+, CD8+, or CD8+CD57+ T cells (not recorded which) from PBMCs. The CDR3 DNA sequence: TGCAGCGATGAAGTGGGACGGTCCACCTACAATGAGCAGTTCTTC. Translated, it gives CSDEVGRSTYNEQFF.